This TCR beta chain was sequenced during a study of molecular identifiers for immune sequencing clone quantification. About the study: The replicate experiment used RNA from roughly 20,000 or 100,000 naive CD8 cells. This RNA was split into five aliquots, and four of them were sequenced. Study-wide results and limits: Clones that exceeded 20 RNA copies held over 98% of effector molecules, yet under 1% in naive cells.

TCRdb recomputed calls from the PCR reads with MiXCR, one row per CDR3 protein. The profile shows approximately 500,000 distinct CDR3 sequences, 20% to 25% of them singletons. In its sample, this clonotype was seen many times. Its antigen is not identified. V was clipped by 4 bases and J by 4 bases; unmatched bases: 10. There are 16 residues in the CDR3. Germline V gene lookup returns CDR1 SGHDT and CDR2 YYEEEE. The receptor's source is a human donor in good health. Some libraries in this study had Jurkat cell RNA spiked in. The sequencing input was naive CD8+ T cells from blood, with Jurkat cell RNA spiked in. Subset noted: FACS-sorted CD8+CD4-CCR7+CD45RA+ naive T cells. V and J are TRBV5-6 and TRBJ1-5; 8 positions agree with TRBD1. The CDR3 protein is CASSGGQGIVNQPQHF. CDR3 nucleotide sequence: TGTGCCAGCAGCGGCGGACAGGGAATAGTGAATCAGCCCCAGCATTTT.